This T cell receptor (beta chain) is drawn from a study of blood T cells in healthy people across ages. A second PCR of 7 to 11 cycles used a sample-barcoded 5' primer and a J-beta primer mix. All cDNA molecules were each tagged by a template-switch adaptor with 12 random nucleotides. TCRdb redid the calling of the 5' RACE reads with MiXCR, one entry per CDR3 protein. Seen here are over 1,300,000 distinct CDR3 sequences, around 59% observed once, and the top ten hold over 5%. In each sample, at least 7 million PBMCs were isolated. The germline gives CDR1 MNHEY, CDR2 SMNVEV (reference sequence). This CDR3 has 14 residues. The study's findings and limits: It was not known whether donors were CMV positive (a possible confounder of expanded clonotype changes).

Concerning this clonotype: Antigen unknown.

The source of this sequence is a man between 18 and 29 years old in good health. The chain couples TRBV27 to TRBJ2-4, with a weak D call TRBD1 (5 bases). Matching the DNA end better, TRBJ2-5 makes the J call doubtful. Sample: blood. The CDR3 coding sequence is TGTGCCAGCTCCCCCGGCAGGGCTCAAGAGACCCAGTACTTC. Its translation: CASSPGRAQETQYF.